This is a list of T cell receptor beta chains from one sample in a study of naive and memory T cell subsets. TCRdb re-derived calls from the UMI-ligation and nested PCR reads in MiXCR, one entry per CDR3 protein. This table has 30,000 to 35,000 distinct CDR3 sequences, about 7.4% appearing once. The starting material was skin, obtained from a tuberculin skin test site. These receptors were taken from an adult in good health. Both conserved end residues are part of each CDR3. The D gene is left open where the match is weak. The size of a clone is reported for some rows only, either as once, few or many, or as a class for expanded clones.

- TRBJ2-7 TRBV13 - TGTGCCAGCAGCTTGACGGGGGCTAAATACGAGCAGTACTTC CASSLTGAKYEQYF
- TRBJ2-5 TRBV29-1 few TGCAGCGTTAGCGTTAGGAGCCAAGAGACCCAGTACTTC CSVSVRSQETQYF
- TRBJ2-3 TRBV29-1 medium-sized TGCAGCGTTCCAAGCACGGGGAACACAGATACGCAGTATTTT CSVPSTGNTDTQYF
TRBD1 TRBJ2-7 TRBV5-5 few TGTGCCAGCAGCTTGGCGACATCAACAGGGGCCTACGAGCAGTACTTC CASSLATSTGAYEQYF
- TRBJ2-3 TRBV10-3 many TGTGCCATCATGACGGCAACTAGCACAGATACGCAGTATTTT CAIMTATSTDTQYF
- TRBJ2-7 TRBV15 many TGTGCCACCAGCAGGGGGTACGAGCAGTACTTC CATSRGYEQYF
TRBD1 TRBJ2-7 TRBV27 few TGTGCCAGCAGTTTATATGGACAGGGCATCGAGCAGTACTTC CASSLYGQGIEQYF
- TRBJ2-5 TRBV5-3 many TGTGCCAGAAGCTTGTTCAACCAAGAGACCCAGTACTTC CARSLFNQETQYF
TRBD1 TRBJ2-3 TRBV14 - TGTGCCAGCAGCCACACCGGGACAGTAGGAGATACGCAGTATTTT CASSHTGTVGDTQYF
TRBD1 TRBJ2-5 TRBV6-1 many TGTGCCAGCAGTTACTCCTCCGGGACAGGGAAAGAGACCCAGTACTTC CASSYSSGTGKETQYF
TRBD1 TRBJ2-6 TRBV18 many TGTGCCAGCTCACCAAACAGGGGGTCTTCTGGGGCCAACGTCCTGACTTTC CASSPNRGSSGANVLTF
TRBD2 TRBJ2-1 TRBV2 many TGTGCCAGCAGTGAAGGGGTTAGCGGGGGGCTCGATGAGCAGTTCTTC CASSEGVSGGLDEQFF
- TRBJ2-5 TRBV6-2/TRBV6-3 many TGTGCCAGCAGATCCTCTAGGCTCCAAGAGACCCAGTACTTC CASRSSRLQETQYF
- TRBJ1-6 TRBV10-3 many TGTGCCATCAGTGAAACCCATAATTCACCCCTCCACTTT CAISETHNSPLHF
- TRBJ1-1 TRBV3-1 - TGTGCCAGCAGCCAAGATGTATTTAGGGGGGACTCTAACACTGAAGCTTTCTTT CASSQDVFRGDSNTEAFF
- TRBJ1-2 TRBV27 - TGTGCCAGCAGTTTAGTAGCCGATTTGGGAGGCTACACCTTC CASSLVADLGGYTF
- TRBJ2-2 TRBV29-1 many TGCAGCGTTGTAATAGGCAGGACCGGGGAGCTGTTTTTT CSVVIGRTGELFF
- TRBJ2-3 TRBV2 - TGTGCCAGCAGTGATACAAGGGACCCACCAGATACGCAGTATTTT CASSDTRDPPDTQYF
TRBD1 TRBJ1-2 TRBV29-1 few TGCAGCGTTGAAGTTCTAGGACAGGATCTCTATGGCTACACCTTC CSVEVLGQDLYGYTF
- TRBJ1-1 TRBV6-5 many TGTGCCAGCAGTCACCTAGCCGCCACGGACCCTTTCTTT CASSHLAATDPFF
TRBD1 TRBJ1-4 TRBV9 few TGTGCCAGCAGCGTAGAGGGACAGAGAAATGAAAAACTGTTTTTT CASSVEGQRNEKLFF
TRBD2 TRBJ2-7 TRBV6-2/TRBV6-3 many TGTGCCAGCAGTTACGGGCAGGGACTAGGGTACGAGCAGTACTTC CASSYGQGLGYEQYF
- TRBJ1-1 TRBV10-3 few TGTGCCATCAGTGAGTCGCTTGGAACTGAAGCTTTCTTT CAISESLGTEAFF
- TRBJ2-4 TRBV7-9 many TGTGCCAGCAGCCCTACCTCGGGGGACATTCAGTACTTC CASSPTSGDIQYF
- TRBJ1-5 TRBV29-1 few TGCAGCGTTGCCAGGGGTAGTGATCAGCCCCAGCATTTT CSVARGSDQPQHF
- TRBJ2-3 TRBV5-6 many TGTGCCAGCAGCGGGACCGCGGGCAATACGCAGTATTTT CASSGTAGNTQYF
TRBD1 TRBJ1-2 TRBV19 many TGTGCCAGTAGTAACAGGGGTTACTATGGCTACACCTTC CASSNRGYYGYTF
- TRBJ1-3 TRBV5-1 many TGCGCCAGCAGCCTCAGTACAGGGTCTGGAAACACCATATATTTT CASSLSTGSGNTIYF